This TCR beta chain emerged from a study of shared clonotypes between healthy human individuals. The CDR3 length is 15 residues. The V and J ends lost 2 bases and 4 bases, in that order; junction bases with no gene match: 3. In germline, CDR1 is MNHEY, CDR2 SVGAGI. This clone has just one count. Clones were sequenced by immunoSEQ multiplex PCR, and TCRdb holds only the in-frame ones, with some missing. The data hold about 1.9 million clones, with around 93% observed a single time. Naive CD8 cells were CD45RO-negative, positively selected for CCR7, excluding terminally differentiated effector memory CD45RA+ cells.

Sequencing input: naive CD8+ T cells from PBMCs. V and J are TRBV6-5 and TRBJ1-2, with TRBD1 identical over 11 bases. This clonotype was sampled from a man in his late teens or twenties in good health. Some clones in this sample may be carry-over from other donors' samples. The CDR3 sequence: CASSYGTGGIYGYTF. For the CDR3, the DNA is TGTGCCAGCAGTTACGGGACAGGGGGGATCTATGGCTACACCTTC.